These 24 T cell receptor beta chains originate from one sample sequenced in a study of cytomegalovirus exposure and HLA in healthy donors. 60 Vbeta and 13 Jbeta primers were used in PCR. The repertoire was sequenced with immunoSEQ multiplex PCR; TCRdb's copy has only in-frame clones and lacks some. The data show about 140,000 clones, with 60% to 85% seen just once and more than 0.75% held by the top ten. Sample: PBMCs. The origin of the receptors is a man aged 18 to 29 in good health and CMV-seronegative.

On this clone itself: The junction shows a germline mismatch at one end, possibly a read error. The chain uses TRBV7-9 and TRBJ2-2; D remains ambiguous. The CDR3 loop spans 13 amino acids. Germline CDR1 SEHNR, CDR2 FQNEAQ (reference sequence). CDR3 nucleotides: TGTTCCAGCAGCTTCCCGGCGGCCGGGGAGCTGTTTTTT. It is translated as CSSSFPAAGELFF.

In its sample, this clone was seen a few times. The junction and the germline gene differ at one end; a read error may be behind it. CDR3 residues: CASTEPGGQGSYEQYF. CDR3 sequence (DNA): TGTGCCAGCACTGAACCCGGGGGACAGGGCTCCTACGAGCAGTACTTC. The chain combines TRBV2 with TRBJ2-7, with 9 bases matching TRBD1. This CDR3 spans 16 amino acids. Germline V gives CDR1 SNHLY, CDR2 FYNNEI.

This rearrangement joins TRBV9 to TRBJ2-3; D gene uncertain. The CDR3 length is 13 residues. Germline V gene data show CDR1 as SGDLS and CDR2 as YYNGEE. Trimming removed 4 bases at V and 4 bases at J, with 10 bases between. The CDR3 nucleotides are TGTGCCAGCAGCTCCAATACGGCAGATACGCAGTATTTT. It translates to CASSSNTADTQYF. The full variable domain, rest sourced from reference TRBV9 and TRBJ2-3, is DSGVTQTPKHLITATGQRVTLRCSPRSGDLSVYWYQQSLDQGLQFLIQYYNGEERAKGNILERFSAQQFPDLHSELNLSSLELGDSALYFCASSSNTADTQYFGPGTRLTVL.

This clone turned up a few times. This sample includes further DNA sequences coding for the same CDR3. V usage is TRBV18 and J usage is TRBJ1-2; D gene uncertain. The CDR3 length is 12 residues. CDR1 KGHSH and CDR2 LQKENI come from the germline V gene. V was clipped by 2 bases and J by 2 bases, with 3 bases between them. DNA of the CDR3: TGTGCCAGCTCACCAGAGAACTATGGCTACACCTTC. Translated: CASSPENYGYTF.

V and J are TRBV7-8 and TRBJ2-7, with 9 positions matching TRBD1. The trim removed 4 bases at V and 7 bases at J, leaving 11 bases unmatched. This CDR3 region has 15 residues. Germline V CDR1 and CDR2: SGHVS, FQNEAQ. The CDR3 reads CASSSAGTGLGEQYF. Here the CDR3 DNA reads TGTGCCAGCAGCTCGGCAGGGACAGGGTTAGGGGAGCAGTACTTC.

The CDR3 here is CASSPGYYGYTF. The CDR3 DNA reads as TGTGCCAGCAGTCCAGGATACTATGGCTACACCTTC. The chain couples TRBV14 to TRBJ1-2; D gene uncertain. Germline values: CDR1 SGHDN, CDR2 FVKESK. V shed 6 bases and J shed 3 bases, with 8 bases lying between them. The CDR3 is 12 residues long.

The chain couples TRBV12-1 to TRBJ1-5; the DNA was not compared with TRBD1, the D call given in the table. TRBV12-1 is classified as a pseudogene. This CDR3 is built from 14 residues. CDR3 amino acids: CASSSLDRNQPQHF. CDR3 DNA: TGTGCCAGCAGCTCCCTGGACAGAAATCAGCCCCAGCATTTT.

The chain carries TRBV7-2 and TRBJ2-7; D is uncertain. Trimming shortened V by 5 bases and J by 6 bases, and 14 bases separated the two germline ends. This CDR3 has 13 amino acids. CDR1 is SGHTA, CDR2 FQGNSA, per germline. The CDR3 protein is CASSIPRVGEQYF. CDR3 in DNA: TGTGCCAGCAGCATACCTCGGGTTGGCGAGCAGTACTTC.

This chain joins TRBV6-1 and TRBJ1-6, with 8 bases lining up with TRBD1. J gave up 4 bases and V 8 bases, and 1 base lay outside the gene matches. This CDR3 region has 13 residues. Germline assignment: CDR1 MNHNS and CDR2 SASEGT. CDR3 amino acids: CASDRGYNSPLHF. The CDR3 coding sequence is TGTGCCAGCGACAGGGGTTATAATTCACCCCTCCACTTT.

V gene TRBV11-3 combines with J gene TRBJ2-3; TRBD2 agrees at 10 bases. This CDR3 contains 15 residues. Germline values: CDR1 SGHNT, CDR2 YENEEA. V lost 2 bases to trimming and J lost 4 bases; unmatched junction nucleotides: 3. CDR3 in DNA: TGTGCCAGCAGCTTAAGCGGGGGGGCCTCAGATACGCAGTATTTT. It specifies CASSLSGGASDTQYF.

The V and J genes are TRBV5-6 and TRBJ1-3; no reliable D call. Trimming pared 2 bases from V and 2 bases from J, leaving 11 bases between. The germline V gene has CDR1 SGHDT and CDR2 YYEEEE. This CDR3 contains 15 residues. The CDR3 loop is CASSLEGMAGNTIYF. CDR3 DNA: TGTGCCAGCAGCTTAGAGGGAATGGCTGGAAACACCATATATTTT.

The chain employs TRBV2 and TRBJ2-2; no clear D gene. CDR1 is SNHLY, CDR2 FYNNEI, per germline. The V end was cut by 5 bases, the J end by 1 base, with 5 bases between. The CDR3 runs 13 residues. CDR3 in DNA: TGTGCCAGCAGTACAAAGAACACCGGGGAGCTGTTTTTT. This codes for CASSTKNTGELFF.

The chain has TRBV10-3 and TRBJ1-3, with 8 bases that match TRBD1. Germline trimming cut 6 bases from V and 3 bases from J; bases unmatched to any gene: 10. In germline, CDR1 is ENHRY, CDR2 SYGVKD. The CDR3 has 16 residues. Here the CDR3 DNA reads TGTGCCATCAGCCAAGCCTACAGGGGGGTTGGAAACACCATATATTTT. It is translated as CAISQAYRGVGNTIYF.

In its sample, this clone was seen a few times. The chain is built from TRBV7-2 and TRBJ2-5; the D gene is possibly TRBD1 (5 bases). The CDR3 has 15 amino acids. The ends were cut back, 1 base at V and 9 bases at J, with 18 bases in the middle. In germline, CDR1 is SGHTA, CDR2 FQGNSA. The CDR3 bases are TGTGCCAGCAGCTTAGAGGGGCCCGGCGAGTCGGCCCAGTACTTC. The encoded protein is CASSLEGPGESAQYF.

The DNA for the CDR3 is TGTGCCAGCAGCGCGCAGGGGGGATCTAGCACAGATACGCAGTATTTT. Its translation is CASSAQGGSSTDTQYF. The chain couples TRBV7-9 to TRBJ2-3; the D gene is possibly TRBD1 (7 bases). There are 16 residues in the CDR3. Per the germline V gene, CDR1 is SEHNR and CDR2 is FQNEAQ (reference sequence). The V end lost 5 bases, the J end lost 0 bases, and 15 bases lay between the germline ends.

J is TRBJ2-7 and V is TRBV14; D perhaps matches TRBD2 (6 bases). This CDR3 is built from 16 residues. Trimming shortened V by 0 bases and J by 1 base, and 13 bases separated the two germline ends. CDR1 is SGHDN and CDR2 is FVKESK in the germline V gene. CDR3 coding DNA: TGTGCCAGCAGCCAAGATCGGGGGTTCAGGTCCTACGAGCAGTACTTC. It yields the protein CASSQDRGFRSYEQYF.

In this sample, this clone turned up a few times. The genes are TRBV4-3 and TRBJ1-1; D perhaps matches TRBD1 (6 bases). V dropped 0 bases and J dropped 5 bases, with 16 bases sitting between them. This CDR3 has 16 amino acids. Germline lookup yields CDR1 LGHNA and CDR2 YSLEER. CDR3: CASSQDPTGSITEAFF. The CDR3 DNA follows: TGCGCCAGCAGCCAAGATCCTACAGGGTCGATTACTGAAGCTTTCTTT.

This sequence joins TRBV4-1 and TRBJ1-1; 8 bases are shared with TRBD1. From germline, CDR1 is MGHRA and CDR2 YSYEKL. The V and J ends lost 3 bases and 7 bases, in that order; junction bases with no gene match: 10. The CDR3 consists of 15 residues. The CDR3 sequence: CASSQQGASENEAFF. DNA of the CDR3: TGCGCCAGCAGCCAGCAGGGGGCATCGGAGAATGAAGCTTTCTTT.

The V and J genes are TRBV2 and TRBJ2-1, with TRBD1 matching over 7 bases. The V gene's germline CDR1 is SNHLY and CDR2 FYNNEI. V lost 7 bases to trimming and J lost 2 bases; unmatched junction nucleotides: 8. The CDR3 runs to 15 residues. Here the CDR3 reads CASKTQGDAYNEQFF. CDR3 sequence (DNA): TGTGCCAGCAAAACTCAGGGGGACGCCTACAATGAGCAGTTCTTC.

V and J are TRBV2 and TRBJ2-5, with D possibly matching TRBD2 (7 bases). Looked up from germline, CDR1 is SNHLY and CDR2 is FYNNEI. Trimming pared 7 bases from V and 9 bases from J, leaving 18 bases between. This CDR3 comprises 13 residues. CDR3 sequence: CASTEGGARAQYF. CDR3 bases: TGTGCCAGCACTGAGGGGGGGGCCCGGGCCCAGTACTTC.

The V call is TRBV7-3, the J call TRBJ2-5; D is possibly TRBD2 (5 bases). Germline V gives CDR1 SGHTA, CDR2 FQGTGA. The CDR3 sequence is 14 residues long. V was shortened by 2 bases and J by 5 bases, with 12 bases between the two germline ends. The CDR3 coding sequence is TGTGCCAGCAGCTTACCTGGAACGGGGGAGACCCAGTACTTC. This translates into CASSLPGTGETQYF. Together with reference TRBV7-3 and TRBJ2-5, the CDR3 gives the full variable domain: GAGVSQTPSNKVTEKGKYVELRCDPISGHTALYWYRQSLGQGPEFLIYFQGTGAADDSGLPNDRFFAVRPEGSVSTLKIQRTERGDSAVYLCASSLPGTGETQYFGPGTRLLVL.

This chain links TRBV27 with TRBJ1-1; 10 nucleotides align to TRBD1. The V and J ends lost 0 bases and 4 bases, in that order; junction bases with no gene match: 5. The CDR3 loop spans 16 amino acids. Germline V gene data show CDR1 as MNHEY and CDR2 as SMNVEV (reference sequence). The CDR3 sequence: CASSLSGTGVVTEAFF. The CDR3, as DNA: TGTGCCAGCAGTTTATCAGGGACAGGGGTGGTCACTGAAGCTTTCTTT.

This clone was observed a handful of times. CDR3 protein: CASSFPRGPSSYNSPLHF. The CDR3 nucleotides are TGTGCCAGCAGCTTCCCCAGGGGACCCAGCTCCTATAATTCACCCCTCCACTTT. The chain recombines TRBV5-5 with TRBJ1-6, with TRBD1 as a possible D gene (6 bases). V lost 2 bases and J 0 bases, leaving 15 bases between the germline ends. Germline V gene sequence: CDR1 SGHKS, CDR2 YYEKEE (reference sequence). The CDR3 spans 18 residues.

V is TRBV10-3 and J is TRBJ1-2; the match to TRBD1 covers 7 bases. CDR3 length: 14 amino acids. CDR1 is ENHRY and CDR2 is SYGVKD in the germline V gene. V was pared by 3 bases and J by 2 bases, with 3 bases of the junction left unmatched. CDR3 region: CAISDNRGNYGYTF. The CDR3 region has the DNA TGTGCCATCAGTGATAACAGGGGAAACTATGGCTACACCTTC.